This paragraph covers one T cell receptor (beta chain) sequence. Its cognate antigen is unknown. Germline CDR1 reads SGHNT; CDR2 reads YYREEE (reference sequence). Trimming left V 3 bases short and J 3 bases short, with 9 bases between. This CDR3 is 14 amino acids long. The sample is drawn from a study of shared clonotypes between healthy human individuals. The repertoire was sequenced with immunoSEQ multiplex PCR; TCRdb's copy has only in-frame clones and lacks some. The data hold about 770,000 clones, with around 70% observed a single time. Study-wide points: Sampling covered nothing but blood. Tissue TCR repertoires likely differ from those found in blood.

This clonotype was sampled from a woman aged 25 to 39 in good health. Input material: memory CD4+ T cells sorted from blood. The sample's subset: CD45RA-negative fraction. This rearrangement joins TRBV5-4 to TRBJ2-2; D not certain. CDR3 sequence: CASSSQIDTGELFF. Here the CDR3 DNA reads TGTGCCAGCAGCTCCCAAATTGACACCGGGGAGCTGTTTTTT.